These T cell receptor beta chains were read from a single sample in a study of CD8 T cells in Susac syndrome. TCRdb re-analysed the immunoSEQ multiplex PCR reads in MiXCR, keeping a single row per CDR3 protein. The sample contains 170,000 or so distinct CDR3 sequences, 90% to 95% of which appear only once. Material: CD4+ T cells from PBMCs. These TCRs come from a human donor with Susac syndrome. The CDR3 runs from the conserved cysteine through the conserved F or W. D genes are given only for firm matches. Size tells how often a clone was seen (once, few, many) or the class of an expanded clone, and some rows leave it out.

-,-,TRBJ2-1,TRBV10-3,CAISEPYNEQFF,TGTGCCATCAGTGAACCCTACAATGAGCAGTTCTTC
-,-,TRBJ1-2,TRBV5-6,CASSLLQEGYGYTF,TGTGCCAGCAGCTTGCTACAGGAGGGATATGGCTACACCTTC
TRBD1,-,TRBJ1-2,TRBV7-9,CASSLPGQGYGYTF,TGTGCCAGCAGCTTACCCGGACAGGGGTATGGCTACACCTTC
-,-,TRBJ1-1,TRBV29-1,CSVDAGAEAFF,TGCAGCGTTGATGCGGGTGCTGAAGCTTTCTTT
-,-,TRBJ2-5,TRBV7-9,CASSPRGDEETQYF,TGTGCCAGCAGTCCTAGGGGGGACGAGGAGACCCAGTACTTC
TRBD2,-,TRBJ2-7,TRBV9,CASSARDYSYEQYF,TGTGCCAGCAGCGCTCGGGACTACTCCTACGAGCAGTACTTC
-,-,TRBJ1-2,TRBV20-1,CSVGGGSANYGYTF,TGCAGTGTAGGCGGGGGGTCGGCTAACTATGGCTACACCTTC
-,once,TRBJ2-6,TRBV5-1,CASSLAAVAGANVLTF,TGCGCCAGCAGCTTGGCAGCAGTAGCTGGGGCCAACGTCCTGACTTTC
-,once,TRBJ2-7,TRBV4-2,CASSQSQEGLGYEQYF,TGTGCCAGCAGCCAATCCCAGGAGGGGCTTGGCTACGAGCAGTACTTC
-,-,TRBJ2-7,TRBV25-1,CATPGGYRDKSSYEQYF,TGTGCCACCCCGGGAGGTTATCGGGACAAAAGCTCCTACGAGCAGTACTTC
-,once,TRBJ2-7,TRBV29-1,CSVGTLRGNEQYF,TGCAGCGTGGGGACTCTCCGAGGTAACGAGCAGTACTTC
TRBD2,-,TRBJ2-7,TRBV7-2,CASSLQSSGDYEQYF,TGTGCCAGCAGCTTACAGTCAAGCGGGGACTACGAGCAGTACTTC
-,-,TRBJ1-3,TRBV12-3/TRBV12-4,CASSFGRPSSGNTIYF,TGTGCCAGCAGTTTCGGCCGGCCGAGCTCTGGAAACACCATATATTTT
TRBD2,-,TRBJ2-7,TRBV20-1,CSARTGGRGGEQYF,TGCAGTGCTAGAACCGGTGGGCGGGGGGGCGAGCAGTACTTC
-,-,TRBJ1-1,TRBV10-3,CATWTTGTEAFF,TGTGCCACCTGGACAACTGGAACTGAAGCTTTCTTT
-,-,TRBJ1-5,TRBV9,CASSVGLGGQPQHF,TGTGCCAGCAGCGTAGGGCTAGGGGGGCAGCCCCAGCATTTT
-,once,TRBJ2-3,TRBV29-1,CSVHARLADTQYF,TGCAGCGTTCACGCCCGGCTGGCAGATACGCAGTATTTT
-,-,TRBJ2-1,TRBV20-1,CSAQGTTYNEQFF,TGCAGTGCTCAGGGCACCACCTACAATGAGCAGTTCTTC
-,-,TRBJ1-2,TRBV7-9,CASSLERQVNYGYTF,TGTGCCAGCAGCTTAGAACGTCAGGTTAACTATGGCTACACCTTC
TRBD2,-,TRBJ2-7,TRBV7-8,CASSFPGLAGGPEYF,TGTGCCAGCAGCTTTCCCGGACTAGCGGGGGGACCAGAGTACTTC
-,-,TRBJ2-1,TRBV9,CASSVQGSYNEQFF,TGTGCCAGCAGCGTACAGGGCTCCTACAATGAGCAGTTCTTC
-,-,TRBJ2-1,TRBV9,CARPQKPYNEQFF,TGTGCCAGACCCCAAAAACCCTACAATGAGCAGTTCTTC
-,-,TRBJ2-2,TRBV4-3,CASSQAPRDTGELFF,TGCGCCAGCAGCCAAGCCCCCCGGGACACCGGGGAGCTGTTTTTT
-,-,TRBJ2-5,TRBV30,CAWSKSYQETQYF,TGTGCCTGGAGTAAGTCCTATCAAGAGACCCAGTACTTC
-,-,TRBJ1-5,TRBV6-5,CASSYSWGIDQPQHF,TGTGCCAGCAGTTACTCGTGGGGTATCGATCAGCCCCAGCATTTT
-,-,TRBJ2-1,TRBV11-3,CASSLGGLYNEQFF,TGTGCCAGCAGCTTGGGGGGCCTATACAATGAGCAGTTCTTC
-,once,TRBJ2-7,TRBV4-3,CASSQGSNEQYF,TGCGCCAGCAGCCAAGGAAGCAACGAGCAGTACTTC
-,once,TRBJ2-7,TRBV4-2,CASSQDLGTYEQYF,TGTGCCAGCAGCCAAGACTTGGGTACCTACGAGCAGTACTTC